These 3 T cell receptor beta chains were all obtained from the same sample, sequenced in a study of cytomegalovirus exposure and HLA in healthy donors. Use of 60 Vbeta and 13 Jbeta primers characterized the PCR. Here immunoSEQ multiplex PCR was the method, and the copy in TCRdb shows in-frame clones only, minus some. The sample holds about 140,000 clones; over 60% are singletons and the top ten take approximately 2%. The sequenced material came from PBMCs. The receptors shown here come from a man between 40 and 49 years old in good health and CMV-seronegative.

This chain connects TRBV6-5 to TRBJ2-7, with a possible D match to TRBD2 (6 bases). With 6 bases removed from V and 8 bases from J, the gap between germline ends came to 11 bases. This CDR3 is 11 amino acids long. The germline V gene has CDR1 MNHEY and CDR2 SVGAGI. The CDR3 protein is CASRRGLQQYF. The CDR3 DNA is TGTGCCAGCAGGCGGGGACTCCAGCAGTACTTC.

Here the CDR3 DNA reads TGTGCCAGCAGCCATGTAACTCACGGGACAGGGCGCTACGAGCAGTACTTC. Translating it yields CASSHVTHGTGRYEQYF. The chain is built from TRBV4-2 and TRBJ2-7; 9 positions match TRBD1. The CDR3 contains 17 residues. The ends lost 3 bases at V and 3 bases at J; junction bases unmatched: 12. The germline CDR1 and CDR2 sequences are LGHNA and YNFKEQ.

The V call is TRBV29-1, the J call TRBJ2-5, with TRBD2 identical over 16 bases. The CDR3 is 20 amino acids. The junction had 21 bases not matched to a gene; V was cut back by 6 bases and J by 5 bases. Germline-derived CDR1 and CDR2 are SQVTM and ANQGSEA. The CDR3 region has the DNA TGCAGCGTCGCGAAAATTGGGACTAGCGGGAGGGCCAAATATTGGGAGACCCAGTACTTC. Protein product: CSVAKIGTSGRAKYWETQYF.